These T cell receptor beta chains were read from a single sample in a study of T cell responses to AZD1222 COVID-19 vaccine. Sequenced by immunoSEQ multiplex PCR; TCRdb stores in-frame clones only, minus some. The data show 150,000 to 250,000 clones, about 94% seen once. The specimen was peripheral blood, collected 28 days after the second AZD1222 dose. Receptor source: an adult who received the AZD1222 COVID-19 vaccine. Both conserved end residues are part of each CDR3. The D gene is left open where the match is weak. Size tells how often a clone was seen (once, few, many) or the class of an expanded clone, and some rows leave it out.

CDR3 length	V gene	D gene	clone size	J gene	CDR3 protein	CDR3 DNA
15	TRBV5-1	.	.	TRBJ1-4	CASSASGGRNEKLFF	TGCGCCAGCAGCGCCTCCGGGGGGAGGAATGAAAAACTGTTTTTT
17	TRBV3-1/TRBV3-2	.	.	TRBJ1-3	CASSQVLRGDSGNTIYF	TGTGCCAGCAGCCAAGTTCTTAGGGGTGACTCTGGAAACACCATATATTTT
15	TRBV10-1	.	.	TRBJ2-7	CASLPSGTKSYEQYF	TGCGCCAGCCTACCCTCCGGGACAAAGTCCTACGAGCAGTACTTC
14	TRBV5-4	.	.	TRBJ1-6	CASSAGRADSPLHF	TGTGCCAGCAGTGCCGGACGGGCCGATTCACCCCTCCACTTT
14	TRBV27	.	.	TRBJ1-6	CASSLEGVNSPLHF	TGTGCCAGCAGTTTAGAAGGGGTCAATTCACCCCTCCACTTT
13	TRBV9	TRBD1	.	TRBJ1-6	CASSVGDRTPLHF	TGTGCCAGCAGCGTAGGGGACAGGACACCCCTCCACTTT
14	TRBV7-9	.	.	TRBJ1-2	CASSDAWGPYGYTF	TGTGCCAGCAGCGATGCTTGGGGACCCTATGGCTACACCTTC
15	TRBV15	.	once	TRBJ2-5	CATSRVRGARETQYF	TGTGCCACCAGCAGAGTACGGGGGGCGCGGGAGACCCAGTACTTC
15	TRBV7-9	.	once	TRBJ2-1	CASSLGGGLNNEQFF	TGTGCCAGCAGCTTAGGTGGGGGTCTCAACAATGAGCAGTTCTTC
15	TRBV9	.	.	TRBJ1-1	CASSPPVGVNPEAFF	TGTGCCAGCAGCCCTCCGGTAGGGGTAAACCCTGAAGCTTTCTTT
15	TRBV7-2	.	.	TRBJ1-1	CASSTQYTGNTEAFF	TGTGCCAGCAGCACCCAGTATACAGGGAACACTGAAGCTTTCTTT
15	TRBV2	.	.	TRBJ1-6	CASTLRVSSNSPLHF	TGTGCCAGCACTCTCAGGGTTTCTAGTAATTCACCCCTCCACTTT
15	TRBV19	.	.	TRBJ2-6	CASSGLASGANVLTF	TGTGCCAGTAGCGGACTCGCTTCAGGGGCCAACGTCCTGACTTTC
15	TRBV5-1	.	.	TRBJ2-7	CASSLMRGRTYEQYF	TGCGCCAGCAGCTTGATGCGGGGTCGGACCTACGAGCAGTACTTC